Listed below are T cell receptor beta chains from one sample, sequenced in a study of cytomegalovirus exposure and HLA in healthy donors. TCRdb's table, derived via immunoSEQ multiplex PCR, lists solely in-frame clones and lacks some. The table lists about 120,000 clones, 75% of them singletons, with less than 3% in the top ten. Sequencing was carried out using PBMCs. These receptors originate from a woman aged 40 to 49 in good health and CMV-seropositive. The CDR3 runs from the conserved cysteine through the conserved F or W. A D gene is named only where the DNA matches it firmly. Clone size is given for some rows only: seen once, a few or many times, or a class if the clone is expanded.

D	size	J	length	V	DNA	CDR3
.	.	TRBJ1-6	12	TRBV5-6	TGTGCCAGCAGCTCAGTTAATTCACCCCTCCACTTT	CASSSVNSPLHF
.	few	TRBJ1-2	12	TRBV7-9	TGTGTCGGGGGGGGTGAGGAGTATGGCTACACCTTC	CVGGGEEYGYTF
.	.	TRBJ2-7	13	TRBV6-6	TGTGCCAGCAGAGAGGGACATAGTGACGAGCAGTACTTC	CASREGHSDEQYF
.	.	TRBJ1-2	11	TRBV20-1	TGCAGTGCTTCAGGGAACTATGGCTACACCTTC	CSASGNYGYTF
TRBD2	.	TRBJ2-2	19	TRBV4-3	TGCGCCAGCAGCCAAGATAGGATACTAGCGGGAGGAAACACCGGGGAGCTGTTTTTT	CASSQDRILAGGNTGELFF
TRBD2	few	TRBJ2-5	18	TRBV4-2	TGTGCCAGCAGCCGGGGGCTAGCGGGAGAGAGTTACCAAGAGACCCAGTACTTC	CASSRGLAGESYQETQYF
TRBD1	.	TRBJ1-2	13	TRBV18	TGTGCCAGCTCACAGGGGGCAGACTATGGCTACACCTTC	CASSQGADYGYTF
.	few	TRBJ1-5	13	TRBV6-1	TGTGCCAGCAGTGTCAGGGCCAATCAGCCCCAGCATTTT	CASSVRANQPQHF
TRBD2	.	TRBJ2-3	17	TRBV4-3	TGCGCCAGCAGCCAAGAGAGAAGGGAGGGAGGCACAGATACGCAGTATTTT	CASSQERREGGTDTQYF
TRBD2	.	TRBJ2-3	16	TRBV27	TGTGCCAGCAGGACGGGGAGGGATTTAGCCACAGATACGCAGTATTTT	CASRTGRDLATDTQYF
.	.	TRBJ2-7	15	TRBV7-2	TGTGCCAGCAGCGGCCGGGACATTAGGACCTACGAGCAGTACTTC	CASSGRDIRTYEQYF
TRBD1	once	TRBJ1-5	15	TRBV10-3	TGTGCCATCAGGAACGAGACAGGGTCCAATCAGCCCCAGCATTTT	CAIRNETGSNQPQHF
TRBD1	.	TRBJ1-1	14	TRBV7-9	TGTGCCAGCAGCTTTGAGGGGGCCCTCACTGAAGCTTTCTTT	CASSFEGALTEAFF
TRBD1	.	TRBJ1-2	16	TRBV19	TGTGCCAGTAGGACGACAGGGTTACCCAGCACCCATGGCTACACCTTC	CASRTTGLPSTHGYTF
TRBD2	.	TRBJ2-3	13	TRBV19	TGTGCCAGTGGCCGGGGGGGCACAGATACGCAGTATTTT	CASGRGGTDTQYF
TRBD1	once	TRBJ2-5	15	TRBV19	TGTGCCAGTAGTATAGGAGTCAGGGGGCAAGAGACCCAGTACTTC	CASSIGVRGQETQYF
.	.	TRBJ1-2	13	TRBV7-9	TGTGCCAGCAGCTTAACCGTAACTTATGGCTACACCTTC	CASSLTVTYGYTF